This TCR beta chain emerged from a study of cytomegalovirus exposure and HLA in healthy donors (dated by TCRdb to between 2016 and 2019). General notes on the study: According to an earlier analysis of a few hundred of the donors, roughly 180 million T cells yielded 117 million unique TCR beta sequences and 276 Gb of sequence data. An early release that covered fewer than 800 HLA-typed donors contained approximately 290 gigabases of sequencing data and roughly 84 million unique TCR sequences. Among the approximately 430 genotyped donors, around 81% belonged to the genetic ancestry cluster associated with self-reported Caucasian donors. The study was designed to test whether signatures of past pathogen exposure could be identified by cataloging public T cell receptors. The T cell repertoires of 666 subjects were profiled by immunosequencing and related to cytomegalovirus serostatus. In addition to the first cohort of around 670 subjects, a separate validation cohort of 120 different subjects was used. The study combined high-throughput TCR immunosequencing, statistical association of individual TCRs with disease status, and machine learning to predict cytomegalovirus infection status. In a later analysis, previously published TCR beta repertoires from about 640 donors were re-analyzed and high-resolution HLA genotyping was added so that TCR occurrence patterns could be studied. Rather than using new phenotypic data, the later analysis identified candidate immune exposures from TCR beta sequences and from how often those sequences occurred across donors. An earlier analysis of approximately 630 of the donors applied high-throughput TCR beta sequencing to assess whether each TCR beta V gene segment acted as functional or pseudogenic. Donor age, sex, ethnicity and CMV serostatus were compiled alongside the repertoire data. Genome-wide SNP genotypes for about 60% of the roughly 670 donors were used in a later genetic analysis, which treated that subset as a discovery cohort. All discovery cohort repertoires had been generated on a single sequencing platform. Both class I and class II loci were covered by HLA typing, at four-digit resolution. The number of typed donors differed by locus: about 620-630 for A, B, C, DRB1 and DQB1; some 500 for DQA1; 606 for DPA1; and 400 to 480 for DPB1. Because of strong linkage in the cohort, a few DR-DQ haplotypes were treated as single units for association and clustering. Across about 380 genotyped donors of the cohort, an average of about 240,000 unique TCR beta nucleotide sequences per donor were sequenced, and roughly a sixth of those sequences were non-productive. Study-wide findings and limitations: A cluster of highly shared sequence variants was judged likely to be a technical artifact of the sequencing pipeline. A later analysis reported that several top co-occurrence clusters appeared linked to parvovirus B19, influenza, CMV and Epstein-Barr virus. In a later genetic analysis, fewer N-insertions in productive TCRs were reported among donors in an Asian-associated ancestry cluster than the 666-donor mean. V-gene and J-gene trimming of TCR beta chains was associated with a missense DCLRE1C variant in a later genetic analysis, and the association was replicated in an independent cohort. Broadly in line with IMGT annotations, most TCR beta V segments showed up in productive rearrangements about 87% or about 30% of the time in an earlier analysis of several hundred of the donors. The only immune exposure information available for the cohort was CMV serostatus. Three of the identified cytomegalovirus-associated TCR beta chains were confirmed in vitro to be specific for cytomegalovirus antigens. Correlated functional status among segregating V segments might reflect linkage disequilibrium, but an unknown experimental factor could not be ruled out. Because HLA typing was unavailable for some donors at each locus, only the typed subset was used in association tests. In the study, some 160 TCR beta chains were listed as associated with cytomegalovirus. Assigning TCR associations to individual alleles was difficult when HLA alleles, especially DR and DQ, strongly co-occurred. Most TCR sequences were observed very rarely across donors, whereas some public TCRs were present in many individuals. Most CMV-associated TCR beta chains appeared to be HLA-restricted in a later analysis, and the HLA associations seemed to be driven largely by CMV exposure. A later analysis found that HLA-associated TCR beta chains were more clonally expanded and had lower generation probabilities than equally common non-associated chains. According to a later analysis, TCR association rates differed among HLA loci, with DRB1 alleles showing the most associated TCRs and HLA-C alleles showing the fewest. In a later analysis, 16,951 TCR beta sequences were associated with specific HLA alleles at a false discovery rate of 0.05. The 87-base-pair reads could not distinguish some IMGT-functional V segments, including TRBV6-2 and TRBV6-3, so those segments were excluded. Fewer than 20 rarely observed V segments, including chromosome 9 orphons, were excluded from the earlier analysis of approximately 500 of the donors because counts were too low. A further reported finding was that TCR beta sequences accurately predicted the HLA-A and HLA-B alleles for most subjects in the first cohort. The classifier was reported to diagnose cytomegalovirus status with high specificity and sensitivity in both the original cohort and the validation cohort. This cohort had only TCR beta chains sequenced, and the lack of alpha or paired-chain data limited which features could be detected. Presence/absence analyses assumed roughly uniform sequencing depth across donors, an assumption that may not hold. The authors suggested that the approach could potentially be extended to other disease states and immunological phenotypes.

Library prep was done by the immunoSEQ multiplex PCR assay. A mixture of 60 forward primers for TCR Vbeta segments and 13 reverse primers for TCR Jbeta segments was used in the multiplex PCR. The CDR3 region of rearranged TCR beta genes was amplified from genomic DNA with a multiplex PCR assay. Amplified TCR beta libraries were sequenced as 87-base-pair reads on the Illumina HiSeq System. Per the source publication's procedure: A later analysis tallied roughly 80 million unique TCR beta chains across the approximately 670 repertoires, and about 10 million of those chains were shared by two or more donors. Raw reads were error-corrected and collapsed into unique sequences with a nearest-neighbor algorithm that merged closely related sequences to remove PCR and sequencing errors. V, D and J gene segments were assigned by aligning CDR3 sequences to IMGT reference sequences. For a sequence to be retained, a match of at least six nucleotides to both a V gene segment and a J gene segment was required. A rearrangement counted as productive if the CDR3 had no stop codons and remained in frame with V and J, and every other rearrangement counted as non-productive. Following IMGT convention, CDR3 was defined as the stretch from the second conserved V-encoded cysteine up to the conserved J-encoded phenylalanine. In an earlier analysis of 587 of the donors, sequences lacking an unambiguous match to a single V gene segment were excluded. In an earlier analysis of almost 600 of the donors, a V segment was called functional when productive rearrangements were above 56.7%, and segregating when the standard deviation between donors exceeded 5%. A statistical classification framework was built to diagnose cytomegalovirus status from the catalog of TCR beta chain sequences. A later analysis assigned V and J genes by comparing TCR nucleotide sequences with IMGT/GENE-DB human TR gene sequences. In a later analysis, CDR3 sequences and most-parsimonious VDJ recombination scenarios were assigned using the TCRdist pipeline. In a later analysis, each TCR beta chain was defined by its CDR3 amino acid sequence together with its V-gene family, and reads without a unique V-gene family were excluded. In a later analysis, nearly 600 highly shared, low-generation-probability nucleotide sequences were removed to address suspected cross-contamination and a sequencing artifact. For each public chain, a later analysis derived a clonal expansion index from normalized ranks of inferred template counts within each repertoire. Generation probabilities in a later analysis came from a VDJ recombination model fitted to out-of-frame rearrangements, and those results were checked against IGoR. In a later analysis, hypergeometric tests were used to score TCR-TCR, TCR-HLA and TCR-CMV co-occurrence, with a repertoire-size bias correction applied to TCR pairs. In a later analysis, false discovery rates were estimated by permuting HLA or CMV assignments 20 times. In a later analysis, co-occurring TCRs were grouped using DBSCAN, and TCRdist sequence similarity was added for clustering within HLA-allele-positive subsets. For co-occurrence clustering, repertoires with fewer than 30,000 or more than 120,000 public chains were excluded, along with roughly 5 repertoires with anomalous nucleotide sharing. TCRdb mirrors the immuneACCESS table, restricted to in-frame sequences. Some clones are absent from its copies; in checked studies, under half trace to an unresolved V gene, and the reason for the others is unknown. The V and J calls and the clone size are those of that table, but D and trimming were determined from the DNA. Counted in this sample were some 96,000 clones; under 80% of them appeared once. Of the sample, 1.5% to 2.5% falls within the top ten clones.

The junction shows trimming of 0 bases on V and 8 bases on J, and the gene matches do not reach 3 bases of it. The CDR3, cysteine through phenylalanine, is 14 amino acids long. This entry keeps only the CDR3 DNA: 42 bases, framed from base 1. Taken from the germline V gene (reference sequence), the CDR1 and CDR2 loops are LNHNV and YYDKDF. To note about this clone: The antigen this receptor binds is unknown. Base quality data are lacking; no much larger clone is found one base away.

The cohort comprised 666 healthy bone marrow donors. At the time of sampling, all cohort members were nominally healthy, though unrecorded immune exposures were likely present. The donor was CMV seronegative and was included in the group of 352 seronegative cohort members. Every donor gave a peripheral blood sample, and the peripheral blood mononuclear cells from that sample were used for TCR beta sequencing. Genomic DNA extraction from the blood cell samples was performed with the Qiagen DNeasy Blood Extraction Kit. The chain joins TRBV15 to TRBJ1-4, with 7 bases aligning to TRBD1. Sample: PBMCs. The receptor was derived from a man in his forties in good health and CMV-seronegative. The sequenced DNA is TGTGCCACCAGCAGAGACTCGACAGGGGAAAAACTGTTTTTT. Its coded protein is CATSRDSTGEKLFF.